This T cell receptor (beta chain) was sequenced during a study of OX40 agonist ivuxolimab in advanced cancers. Regarding the study in general: The costimulatory receptor OX40 (CD134) was targeted by ivuxolimab, a fully human IgG2 agonistic monoclonal antibody. The monotherapy dose-escalation portion (N ≈ 55 patients) of the phase I ivuxolimab trial is reported in the paper. Intravenous ivuxolimab was administered to patients every 2 weeks at six dose levels: 0.01, 0.1, 0.3, 1.5, 3 and 10 mg/kg. Peripheral TCRbeta sequencing aimed to test whether ivuxolimab altered TCR sequence diversity and caused clonal T-cell expansion. The dose-escalation cohort was around 84% male with a mean age of approximately 60 years, ranging from 23 to 79. Prior anti-PD-1, anti-PD-L1 or anti-CTLA-4 therapy was permitted, and 40% to 50% of dose-escalation patients had received checkpoint inhibitors. Among the approximately 50 dose-escalation patients, around 19 had hepatocellular carcinoma, roughly 15 melanoma, 9 renal cell carcinoma and 9 head and neck cancer. Partial responses were achieved by three dose-escalation patients, of whom one had hepatocellular carcinoma and two had cutaneous melanoma. What the research found in general, with its limitations: Antigen specificity was not determined for the clonally expanded peripheral T cells. Low levels of normalized T-cell clonal expansion were also shown by some nonresponding patients. In the 0.1-3.0 mg/kg groups, partial responders were among the patients with the lowest normalized peripheral clonal expansion, particularly in CD8+ T cells. At doses from 0.1 to 3.0 mg/kg, clonal expansion was seen in both CD4+ and CD8+ blood T cells between baseline and week 6. After ivuxolimab, expanded clones were on average more numerous among CD8+ T cells than among CD4+ T cells.

Patients with autoimmune disease history or receiving systemic immunosuppression were excluded from the trial. Peripheral blood for TCR sequencing was drawn from every dose cohort at baseline, at cycle 4 day 1 and at cycle 7 day 1. The samples were taken from a phase I, first-in-human, multicenter, open-label dose-escalation trial of ivuxolimab. Adults with locally advanced or metastatic melanoma, renal cell carcinoma, hepatocellular carcinoma or head and neck squamous cell carcinoma were enrolled in the trial. Before TCR sequencing, CD4+ T cells and CD8+ T cells from peripheral blood were sorted into separate populations. For this clone: Its target antigen remains unknown. No quality values exist for individual bases; no much larger clone is one base distant.

As encoded in the germline V gene, CDR1 is LGHNA while CDR2 is YNFKEQ. Trimming removed 0 bases from V and 4 bases from J; the gene matches leave 7 bases unexplained. Including the terminal cysteine and phenylalanine, the CDR3 comprises 17 residues. The DNA shown is the 51-base CDR3, in frame from base 1. Genomic DNA was isolated from the sorted cells so that the TCRbeta CDR3 region could be sequenced. TCRbeta CDR3 regions were sequenced using the immunoSEQ Assay. TCRdb obtained this table from immuneACCESS and retained in-frame rearrangements with V and J assigned. These tables miss some clones; where compared with another copy, unresolved V genes account for less than half of the shortfall, and the remainder is unexplained. The table for this sample lists about 26,000 clones; about 80% of them were counted only once. The ten largest clones take up around 12% of the sample.

Recombination connected TRBV4-2 to TRBJ2-3; 10 central nucleotides agree with TRBD2. The TCR comes from an adult with an advanced solid tumor such as melanoma, head and neck, liver or kidney cancer. The sample consisted of CD4+ or CD8+ T cells sorted from blood, taken in a trial of the OX40 agonist ivuxolimab. Here is the DNA: TGTGCCAGCAGCCAAGATGTTAGCGGGGGGTTGCCAGATACGCAGTATTTT. Its translation is CASSQDVSGGLPDTQYF.